The 30 T cell receptor beta chains in this list originate from one sample, sequenced in a study of blood T cell repertoires in COVID-19. Measured with immunoSEQ multiplex PCR; TCRdb has only the in-frame clones, and not every one. This table holds about 190,000 clones, around 79% found once. Material: peripheral blood. Receptors were obtained from a man between 45 and 60 years old who had recovered from COVID-19.

In DNA, the CDR3 is TGTGCCAGCAGTTACACAGGGGGCGTTGAAGCTTTCTTT. It encodes CASSYTGGVEAFF. The chain employs TRBV6-2 or TRBV6-3 and TRBJ1-1; 9 bases fit TRBD1. V was pared by 2 bases and J by 7 bases, with 2 bases of the junction left unmatched. Germline V gene data show CDR1 as MNHEY and CDR2 as SVGEGT. The CDR3 sequence is 13 residues long.

The chain joins TRBV11-2 to TRBJ2-1; TRBD2 agrees at 11 bases. CDR3 length: 15 amino acids. Germline V gene lookup returns CDR1 SGHAT and CDR2 FQNNGV. Trimming removed 2 bases from V and 8 bases from J; junction bases left unmatched: 5. This chain's CDR3 is CASSLTSGGWDEQFF. CDR3 DNA sequence: TGTGCCAGCAGCTTAACTAGCGGGGGCTGGGATGAGCAGTTCTTC.

This clone occurred a few times. This chain links TRBV2 with TRBJ2-5, with 9 bases matching TRBD2. This CDR3 spans 16 amino acids. V gave up 3 bases and J gave up 5 bases; unmatched junction bases: 10. Per germline, CDR1 SNHLY and CDR2 FYNNEI. In nucleotides, the CDR3 is TGTGCCAGCAGTGATTATGGCGGGAGGGCCGGCGAGACCCAGTACTTC. This translates into CASSDYGGRAGETQYF.

The chain uses TRBV27 and TRBJ2-5, with 9 bases lining up with TRBD1. Trimming at V came to 10 bases and at J to 5 bases, leaving 8 bases not matched to a gene. The length of the CDR3 is 13 residues. The germline gives CDR1 MNHEY, CDR2 SMNVEV (reference sequence). This chain's CDR3 is CATGQGMLETQYF. Written as DNA, the CDR3 is TGTGCCACCGGACAGGGGATGCTGGAGACCCAGTACTTC.

The genes are TRBV2 and TRBJ2-2, with 11 bases lining up with TRBD1. CDR3 length equals 15 residues. V shed 6 bases and J 8 bases; nucleotides not matched to a gene: 8. Germline V gene sequence: CDR1 SNHLY, CDR2 FYNNEI. CDR3 sequence reads: CASRGTGGMSGELFF. CDR3 in DNA: TGTGCCAGCAGAGGGACAGGGGGGATGTCAGGGGAGCTGTTTTTT.

CDR3 region: CASSPDSFQETQYF. The CDR3 region has the DNA TGTGCCAGCTCACCGGACAGCTTCCAAGAGACCCAGTACTTC. The chain carries TRBV18 and TRBJ2-5, with a weak D call TRBD1 (6 bases). Trimming took off 3 bases at V and 1 base at J, with 9 bases between the two ends. Germline V lookup: CDR1 KGHSH, CDR2 LQKENI. The CDR3 sequence is 14 residues long.

V and J are TRBV4-1 and TRBJ2-7; TRBD2 is a possible D gene (6 bases). Trimming left V 5 bases short and J 3 bases short, with 17 bases between. The germline V gene has CDR1 MGHRA and CDR2 YSYEKL. The CDR3 is 15 residues long. The DNA for the CDR3 is TGCGCCAGCAGCGAGGGACTTGCAGCCCTCTACGAGCAGTACTTC. Its translation: CASSEGLAALYEQYF.

The CDR3, as DNA: TGCGCCAGCAGTGTGAGCGGGACTGACAATGAGCAGTTCTTC. This encodes CASSVSGTDNEQFF. This chain connects TRBV10-2 to TRBJ2-1; 7 nucleotides agree with TRBD2. Germline V gene data show CDR1 as WSHSY and CDR2 as SAAADI. The CDR3 loop spans 14 amino acids. With 4 bases clipped from V and 5 bases from J, the junction kept 5 bases outside the gene matches.

This chain connects TRBV19 to TRBJ2-3; the match to TRBD2 covers 8 bases. V was pared by 3 bases and J by 1 base, with 6 bases of the junction left unmatched. The CDR3 spans 16 residues. The germline gives CDR1 LNHDA, CDR2 SQIVND (reference sequence). The CDR3 is CASSILETSGTDTQYF. In DNA, the CDR3 is TGTGCCAGTAGTATTCTGGAGACTAGCGGCACAGATACGCAGTATTTT. Full variable domain (rest looked up from reference TRBV19 and TRBJ2-3): DGGITQSPKYLFRKEGQNVTLSCEQNLNHDAMYWYRQDPGQGLRLIYYSQIVNDFQKGDIAEGYSVSREKKESFPLTVTSAQKNPTAFYLCASSILETSGTDTQYFGPGTRLTVL.

The V gene is TRBV4-3, the J gene TRBJ2-3; 8 bases are a match to TRBD1. The CDR3 has 15 residues. Trimming cost V 1 base and J 11 bases; bases outside gene matches: 11. Germline loops: CDR1 LGHNA, CDR2 YSLEER. CDR3 residues: CASSQGQGAGDRQYF. CDR3 coding DNA: TGCGCCAGCAGCCAAGGGCAGGGGGCCGGTGATCGGCAGTATTTT.

The chain has TRBV28 and TRBJ2-7; D may be TRBD1 (6 bases). V lost 4 bases to trimming and J lost 0 bases, with 19 bases between them. Looked up from germline, CDR1 is MDHEN and CDR2 is SYDVKM. The CDR3 consists of 17 residues. CDR3 region: CASSSPLTGLSSYEQYF. The CDR3 DNA is TGTGCCAGCAGTTCACCCCTCACAGGGCTGAGCTCCTACGAGCAGTACTTC.

This chain joins TRBV2 and TRBJ1-6; D gene ambiguous. The CDR3 sequence is 15 residues long. Trimming stripped 2 bases from V and 8 bases from J, with 13 bases between. CDR1 is SNHLY, CDR2 FYNNEI, per germline. Written as DNA, the CDR3 is TGTGCCAGCAGTGAATCGGGAAGAGGTCATTCACCCCTCCACTTT. Its translation: CASSESGRGHSPLHF. The whole variable domain, filled in from reference TRBV2 and TRBJ1-6, reads EPEVTQTPSHQVTQMGQEVILRCVPISNHLYFYWYRQILGQKVEFLVSFYNNEISEKSEIFDDQFSVERPDGSNFTLKIRSTKLEDSAMYFCASSESGRGHSPLHFGNGTRLTVT.

The chain links TRBV3-1 (or the pseudogene TRBV3-2) to TRBJ1-1; D might be TRBD1 (6 bases). Germline CDR1 reads LGHDT; CDR2 reads YNNKEL (reference sequence). With 5 bases removed from V and 1 base from J, the gap between germline ends came to 8 bases. The CDR3 runs to 13 residues. The CDR3 spells CASSSDRNTEAFF. CDR3 nucleotide sequence: TGTGCCAGCAGCTCGGACAGGAACACTGAAGCTTTCTTT.

The table lists this clone with a few counts. The gene calls are TRBV29-1 and TRBJ2-5, with D uncertain. This CDR3 comprises 13 residues. The germline V gene has CDR1 SQVTM and CDR2 ANQGSEA. Trimming removed 6 bases at V and 4 bases at J, with 15 bases between. Written as DNA, the CDR3 is TGCAGCGTCGAGAACGTCGTTGTAGAGACCCAGTACTTC. Translating it yields CSVENVVVETQYF.

V gene TRBV27 combines with J gene TRBJ2-1, with 9 positions matching TRBD2. The CDR3 has 15 residues. The V and J ends lost 5 bases and 2 bases, in that order; junction bases with no gene match: 4. Germline V CDR1 and CDR2: MNHEY, SMNVEV (reference sequence). The CDR3 DNA reads TGTGCCAGCAGTCCGCTAGCGGGACCCTACAATGAGCAGTTCTTC. It specifies CASSPLAGPYNEQFF.

The chain employs TRBV9 and TRBJ1-2, with 9 bases lining up with TRBD1. Germline V lookup: CDR1 SGDLS, CDR2 YYNGEE. J lost 8 bases, V lost 4 bases, and 12 bases had no gene match. The CDR3 runs to 15 residues. The CDR3 sequence is CASSSTGTGTKGYTF. CDR3 DNA sequence: TGTGCCAGCAGCTCCACCGGGACAGGGACGAAGGGCTACACCTTC.

The J gene is TRBJ2-5, the V gene TRBV7-3; possibly TRBD2 for D (6 bases). The V end lost 3 bases, the J end lost 0 bases, and 8 bases lay between the germline ends. The CDR3 is made up of 14 amino acids. CDR1 is SGHTA and CDR2 is FQGTGA in the germline V gene. CDR3 amino acids: CASSLAGNQETQYF. DNA for the CDR3: TGTGCCAGCAGCTTGGCGGGAAACCAAGAGACCCAGTACTTC.

The chain combines TRBV15 with TRBJ2-7, with 9 positions matching TRBD1. Per germline, CDR1 LNHNV and CDR2 YYDKDF (reference sequence). After removal of 3 bases from V and 5 bases from J, the junction contained 8 bases not matched to a gene. The CDR3 is 15 residues long. The CDR3 reads CATSRPGTGSDEQYF. CDR3 nucleotide sequence: TGTGCCACCAGCAGGCCCGGGACAGGGTCCGACGAGCAGTACTTC. Full variable domain (remainder filled in from reference TRBV15 and TRBJ2-7): DAMVIQNPRYQVTQFGKPVTLSCSQTLNHNVMYWYQQKSSQAPKLLFHYYDKDFNNEADTPDNFQSRRPNTSFCFLDIRSPGLGDTAMYLCATSRPGTGSDEQYFGPGTRLTVT.

The rearrangement joins TRBV6-5 to TRBJ2-2, with D perhaps TRBD1 (6 bases). Germline V gives CDR1 MNHEY, CDR2 SVGAGI. Trimming took 5 bases from V and 0 from J, leaving 10 bases between them. The CDR3 has 15 amino acids. The CDR3 DNA is TGTGCCAGCAGTAGGGACATCGCGAACACCGGGGAGCTGTTTTTT. Protein sequence: CASSRDIANTGELFF.

This clone appeared once. The rearrangement uses TRBV4-3 and TRBJ2-7; D unclear. V lost 0 bases, J lost 2 bases, and 5 bases lay in between. The CDR3 is 13 amino acids. Germline CDR1 and CDR2: LGHNA and YSLEER. CDR3 sequence: CASSQERAYEQYF. The CDR3 coding sequence is TGCGCCAGCAGCCAAGAGCGAGCCTACGAGCAGTACTTC.

The chain joins TRBV9 to TRBJ2-1; 11 bases align to TRBD2. Germline CDR1 and CDR2: SGDLS and YYNGEE. This CDR3 has 16 amino acids. V shed 4 bases and J 4 bases; nucleotides not matched to a gene: 7. The CDR3 coding sequence is TGTGCCAGCAGCACCCGACTAGCGGGAATATACAATGAGCAGTTCTTC. The encoded protein is CASSTRLAGIYNEQFF.

This chain uses TRBV10-3 with TRBJ2-7; no reliable D call. V gave up 3 bases and J gave up 2 bases, with 11 bases separating them. This CDR3 has 14 residues. CDR1 and CDR2 from the germline V gene are ENHRY and SYGVKD. The CDR3 here is CAISEHASTYEQYF. The CDR3 region has the DNA TGTGCCATCAGTGAACACGCCAGTACCTACGAGCAGTACTTC.

The chain joins TRBV5-4 to TRBJ2-2; tentative D call: TRBD1 (5 bases). The CDR3 length is 15 residues. The V end lost 4 bases, the J end lost 2 bases, and 12 bases lay between the germline ends. Germline CDR1 reads SGHNT; CDR2 reads YYREEE (reference sequence). The CDR3, as DNA: TGTGCCAGCAGCGTCCAGGGTTTTAACACCGGGGAGCTGTTTTTT. Translating it yields CASSVQGFNTGELFF.

This chain joins TRBV7-9 and TRBJ1-4; 9 positions match TRBD1. There are 15 residues in the CDR3. Germline V gene lookup returns CDR1 SEHNR and CDR2 FQNEAQ (reference sequence). V lost 1 base, J lost 5 bases, and 2 bases stayed unmatched. CDR3: CASSLVQGANEKLFF. The CDR3 DNA is TGTGCCAGCAGCTTAGTACAGGGGGCGAATGAAAAACTGTTTTTT.

This clone was recorded a few times. The V call is TRBV12-3 or TRBV12-4, the J call TRBJ1-1; the D is unclear. The CDR3 is 13 amino acids. Trimming removed 6 bases from V and 10 bases from J, with 18 bases in between. The CDR3 loop is CASRNTGPRVAFF. The CDR3 DNA sequence: TGTGCCAGCAGAAATACCGGGCCGCGGGTAGCTTTCTTT.

V gene TRBV7-2 combines with J gene TRBJ2-6; 9 bases match TRBD2. This CDR3 has 16 residues. Germline V gene sequence: CDR1 SGHTA, CDR2 FQGNSA. Trimming removed 5 bases from V and 2 bases from J; junction bases left unmatched: 4. CDR3 region: CASSGPSGAGANVLTF. The CDR3 nucleotides read TGTGCCAGCAGCGGCCCTAGCGGGGCTGGGGCCAACGTCCTGACTTTC.

The V call is TRBV29-1, the J call TRBJ1-5; D remains unclear. V lost 5 bases to trimming and J lost 6 bases, with 14 bases between them. This CDR3 has 13 amino acids. Germline loops: CDR1 SQVTM, CDR2 ANQGSEA. The CDR3, as DNA: TGCAGCGTTTCATCGGGGTTTAGTCAGCCCCAGCATTTT. It is translated as CSVSSGFSQPQHF.

This clone has more than one count but fewer than ten. The V gene is TRBV7-2, the J gene TRBJ2-2; TRBD1 matches at 7 bases. The CDR3 runs 14 residues. With V trimmed by 8 bases and J by 4 bases, 7 bases remained unmatched. Germline values: CDR1 SGHTA, CDR2 FQGNSA. The CDR3 region has the DNA TGTGCCAGCTTTTGGGCAGGGGGCACCGGGGAGCTGTTTTTT. It translates to CASFWAGGTGELFF. Together with reference TRBV7-2 and TRBJ2-2, the CDR3 gives the full variable domain: GAGVSQSPSNKVTEKGKDVELRCDPISGHTALYWYRQSLGQGLEFLIYFQGNSAPDKSGLPSDRFSAERTGGSVSTLTIQRTQQEDSAVYLCASFWAGGTGELFFGEGSRLTVL.

This chain connects TRBV18 to TRBJ2-1; 10 bases are a match to TRBD2. Trimming cost V 2 bases and J 2 bases; bases outside gene matches: 15. The CDR3 consists of 20 residues. Germline V CDR1 and CDR2: KGHSH, LQKENI. As DNA, the CDR3 is TGTGCCAGCTCACCATATTTGAGTAGCGGGAGGACAGATGCCTACAATGAGCAGTTCTTC. Translated, it gives CASSPYLSSGRTDAYNEQFF.

This clone was counted once. The chain combines TRBV3-1 (or the pseudogene TRBV3-2) with TRBJ2-3; 7 bases are a match to TRBD1. CDR1 and CDR2 from the germline V gene are LGHDT and YNNKEL (reference sequence). Trimming at V came to 3 bases and at J to 0 bases, leaving 6 bases not matched to a gene. The CDR3 totals 16 residues. CDR3 sequence: CASSHLTGPSTDTQYF. The CDR3 bases are TGTGCCAGCAGCCACCTGACAGGGCCGAGCACAGATACGCAGTATTTT.